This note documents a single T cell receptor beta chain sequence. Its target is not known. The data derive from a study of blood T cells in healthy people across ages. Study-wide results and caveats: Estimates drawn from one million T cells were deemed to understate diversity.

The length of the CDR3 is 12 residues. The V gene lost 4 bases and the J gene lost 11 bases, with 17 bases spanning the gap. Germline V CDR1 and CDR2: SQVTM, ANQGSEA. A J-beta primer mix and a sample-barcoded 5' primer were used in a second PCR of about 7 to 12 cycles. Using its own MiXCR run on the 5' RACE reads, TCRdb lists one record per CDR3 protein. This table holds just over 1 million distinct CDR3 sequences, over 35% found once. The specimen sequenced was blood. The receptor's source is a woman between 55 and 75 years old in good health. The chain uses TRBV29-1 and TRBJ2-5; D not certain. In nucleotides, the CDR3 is TGCAGCGTTGTTAAGAGCTCCTACGCGCAGTACTTC. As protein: CSVVKSSYAQYF.